The 8 T cell receptor beta chains below come from one sample, sequenced in a study of breast tumors, draining lymph nodes, adjacent tissues. Axillary draining lymph nodes of breast cancer patients supplied the node samples. A single record per CDR3 protein comes from TCRdb applying MiXCR to the multiplex PCR reads. The table records around 150,000 distinct CDR3 sequences, 30% to 35% of them present only once. The sequencing sample was made of axillary lymph node tissue. These receptors came from a female donor with breast cancer. Some clones in this sample may be carry-over from other donors' samples.

Ten or more counts support this clonotype. J is TRBJ1-4 and V is TRBV20-1, with D maybe TRBD1 (5 bases). Germline-derived CDR1 and CDR2 are DFQATT and SNEGSKA (reference sequence). The length of the CDR3 is 11 residues. The ends were cut back, 3 bases at V and 16 bases at J, with 15 bases in the middle. The CDR3 here is CSASQGNLKFF. In DNA, the CDR3 is TGCAGTGCTAGTCAGGGTAACTTGAAGTTTTTT.

The table lists this clonotype with many counts. The V call is TRBV7-2, the J call TRBJ1-3; D is uncertain. The CDR3 sequence is 13 residues long. CDR1 and CDR2 from the germline V gene are SGHTA and FQGNSA. With 8 bases removed from V and 0 bases from J, the gap between germline ends came to 8 bases. This CDR3 reads CASSHSSGNTIYF. The CDR3 region has the DNA TGTGCCAGCTCTCACAGCTCTGGAAACACCATATATTTT. Based on the CDR3 plus reference TRBV7-2 and TRBJ1-3, the full variable domain is GAGVSQSPSNKVTEKGKDVELRCDPISGHTALYWYRQSLGQGLEFLIYFQGNSAPDKSGLPSDRFSAERTGGSVSTLTIQRTQQEDSAVYLCASSHSSGNTIYFGEGSWLTVV.

The chain is built from TRBV24-1 and TRBJ2-3; no clear D. The CDR3 runs to 11 residues. Germline V gives CDR1 KGHDR, CDR2 SFDVKD. Trimming removed 3 bases at V and 11 bases at J, with 8 bases between. DNA of the CDR3: TGTGCCACCAGTGATGCAGAGGAGCAGTATTTT. It yields the protein CATSDAEEQYF.

There are many counts of this clonotype. The J gene is TRBJ2-3, the V gene TRBV20-1; no firm D call. CDR3 size: 15 residues. Per the germline V gene, CDR1 is DFQATT and CDR2 is SNEGSKA (reference sequence). The V end was cut by 6 bases, the J end by 1 base, with 17 bases between. As DNA, the CDR3 is TGCAGTGCGCAAAAAGGGCAAACAGGCACAGATACGCAGTATTTT. Residues: CSAQKGQTGTDTQYF.

This clonotype has a count of ten or more. J is TRBJ2-7 and V is TRBV24-1; D not resolved. The CDR3 runs to 12 residues. Germline loops: CDR1 KGHDR, CDR2 SFDVKD. Trimming pared 7 bases from V and 1 base from J, leaving 7 bases between. The CDR3 region has the DNA TGTGCCACCAGGTCCGGATCCTACGAGCAGTACGTC. Translation gives CATRSGSYEQYV.

This clonotype has at least ten counts. The chain combines TRBV15 with TRBJ1-4, with 7 bases that match TRBD1. With 5 bases clipped from V and 6 bases from J, the junction kept 9 bases outside the gene matches. The CDR3 covers 15 residues. Germline V lookup: CDR1 LNHNV, CDR2 YYDKDF (reference sequence). CDR3 sequence (DNA): TGTGCCACCAGCCGTAGACAGGGACCCGATGAAAAACTGTTTTTT. Its translation is CATSRRQGPDEKLFF.

Worth noting for this clonotype: It may be a read error: a sequence one base away is much more abundant. The gene calls are TRBV6-5 and TRBJ2-5, with 12 bases fitting TRBD2. The CDR3 spans 16 residues. CDR1 and CDR2 from the germline V gene are MNHEY and SVGAGI. The J segment lost 7 bases and the V segment lost 5 bases, leaving 11 bases of the junction unmatched. The CDR3 bases are TGTGCCAGCAGTCATAGTCTAGCGGGGGGGCTTGGGACCCAGTACTTC. Amino acid sequence: CASSHSLAGGLGTQYF.

This clonotype was counted at least ten times. The chain carries TRBV4-1 and TRBJ1-3; D not certain. The V end lost 1 base, the J end lost 0 bases, and 13 bases lay between the germline ends. This CDR3 spans 17 amino acids. CDR1 and CDR2 (germline): MGHRA, YSYEKL. The CDR3 nucleotides read TGCGCCAGCAGCCAAGGACGGTGGACGGTCTCTGGAAACACCATATATTTT. Amino acids: CASSQGRWTVSGNTIYF.